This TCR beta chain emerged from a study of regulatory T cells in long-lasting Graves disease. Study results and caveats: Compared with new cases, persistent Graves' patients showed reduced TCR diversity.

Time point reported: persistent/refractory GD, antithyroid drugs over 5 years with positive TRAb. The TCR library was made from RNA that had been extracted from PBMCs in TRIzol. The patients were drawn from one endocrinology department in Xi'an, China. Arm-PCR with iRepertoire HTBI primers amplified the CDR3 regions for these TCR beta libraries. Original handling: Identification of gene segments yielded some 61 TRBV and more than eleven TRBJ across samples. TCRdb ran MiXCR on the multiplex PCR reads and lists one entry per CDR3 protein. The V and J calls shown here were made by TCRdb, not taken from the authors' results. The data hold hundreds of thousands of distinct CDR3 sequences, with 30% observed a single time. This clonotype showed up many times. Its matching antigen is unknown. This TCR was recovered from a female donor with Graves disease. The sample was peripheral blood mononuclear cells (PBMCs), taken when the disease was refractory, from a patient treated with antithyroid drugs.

The CDR3: CASSFIQHLRQGGDSPLHF. The CDR3, as DNA: TGTGCCAGCAGCTTTATTCAGCACCTACGACAGGGGGGCGATTCACCCCTCCACTTT. The J gene is TRBJ1-6, the V gene TRBV5-6; 9 bases line up with TRBD1. From germline, CDR1 is SGHDT and CDR2 YYEEEE. V was clipped by 2 bases and J by 8 bases; unmatched bases: 17. This CDR3 spans 19 amino acids.